The clone carrying this T cell receptor beta chain has a handful of counts. What it binds is unknown. This sample stems from a study of early T cells in non-severe SARS-CoV-2 infection. At the level of the study: Unsorted whole blood bulk RNA was sequenced, with unpaired chains. Study findings and constraints: The VDJdb matching leaned toward anti-spike CD8 responses and overlooked private and CD4 specificities.

Germline CDR1 reads MGHRA; CDR2 reads YSYEKL. Trimming removed 4 bases from V and 8 bases from J; junction bases left unmatched: 12. The CDR3 is made up of 16 amino acids. Individual cDNA molecules were tagged with unique molecular identifiers. TCRdb passed the 5' RACE reads through MiXCR, listing each CDR3 protein once. Of approximately 26,000 distinct CDR3 sequences detected, 4% to 5% appear once; the ten largest clones hold approximately 4.7%. The V gene is TRBV4-1, the J gene TRBJ2-1; 9 nucleotides match TRBD2. The material sequenced was whole blood. This clonotype was sampled from an adult who was a healthcare worker with PCR-confirmed SARS-CoV-2 infection or an uninfected control (not recorded which). CDR3 loop: CASSPPFPSGNDEQFF. The DNA of the CDR3 is TGCGCCAGCAGCCCCCCTTTCCCTAGCGGGAATGATGAGCAGTTCTTC.